The present T cell receptor beta chain was sequenced within a study of cytomegalovirus exposure and HLA in healthy donors. Study-wide results and limits: Reported results showed that the classifier diagnosed cytomegalovirus status with high specificity and sensitivity. Researchers reported in a later analysis that common viral pathogens appeared linked to several top clusters.

This CDR3 contains 17 residues. Germline V gene data show CDR1 as SEHNR and CDR2 as FQNEAQ (reference sequence). The germline V and J ends were trimmed by 0 bases and 3 bases, with 17 bases remaining between them. This PCR relied on a set of 60 Vbeta primers and 13 Jbeta primers. Per the authors' pipeline: The count from a later analysis was tens of millions of unique TCR beta chains, some 10 million of them shared. Data came from immunoSEQ multiplex PCR; TCRdb stores just in-frame clones and leaves some out. That table supplies the V and J calls and clone size; D and trimming were determined from the DNA. The table records around 87,000 clones, approximately 80% of them present only once. About this clone itself: Its target is not known.

Sequenced sample: PBMCs. J is TRBJ1-1 and V is TRBV7-9; tentative D call: TRBD1 (5 bases). The receptor was derived from a man between 35 and 55 years old in good health and CMV-seronegative. The CDR3 nucleotides read TGTGCCAGCAGCTTAGCTGGGAGGGGTGCCTGGGACACTGAAGCTTTCTTT. Amino acid sequence: CASSLAGRGAWDTEAFF.